A single TCR beta chain is shown here with its context. The data stem from a study of control samples from healthy donors and cancer patients. V dropped 0 bases and J dropped 2 bases, with 11 bases sitting between them. The CDR3 spans 16 residues. Germline V gene lookup returns CDR1 LNHNV and CDR2 YYDKDF (reference sequence). TCRdb keeps only in-frame clones here, not all; method: immunoSEQ multiplex PCR. The table lists 80,000 or so clones, roughly nine tenths of them singletons. This rearrangement joins TRBV15 to TRBJ2-1; D is unresolved. This TCR came from a man between 50 and 59 years old in good health. The sample taken for sequencing was blood. CDR3 coding DNA: TGTGCCACCAGCAGAGATGGGCTGGGAACCTACAATGAGCAGTTCTTC. As protein: CATSRDGLGTYNEQFF.